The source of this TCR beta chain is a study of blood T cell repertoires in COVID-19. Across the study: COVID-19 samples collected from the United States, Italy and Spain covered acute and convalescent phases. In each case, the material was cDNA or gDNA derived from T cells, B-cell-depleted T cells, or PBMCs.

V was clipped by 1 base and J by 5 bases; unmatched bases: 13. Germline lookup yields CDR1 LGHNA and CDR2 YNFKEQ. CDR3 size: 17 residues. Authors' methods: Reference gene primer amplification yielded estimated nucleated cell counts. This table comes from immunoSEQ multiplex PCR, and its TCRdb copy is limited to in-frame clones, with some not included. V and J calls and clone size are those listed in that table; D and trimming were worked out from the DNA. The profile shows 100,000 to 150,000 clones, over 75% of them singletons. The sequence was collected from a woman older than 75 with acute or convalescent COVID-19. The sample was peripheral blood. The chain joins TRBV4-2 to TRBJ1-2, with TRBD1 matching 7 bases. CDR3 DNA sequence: TGTGCCAGCAGCCAAGGGAGGACAGGAGATTCCACATATGGCTACACCTTC. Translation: CASSQGRTGDSTYGYTF.